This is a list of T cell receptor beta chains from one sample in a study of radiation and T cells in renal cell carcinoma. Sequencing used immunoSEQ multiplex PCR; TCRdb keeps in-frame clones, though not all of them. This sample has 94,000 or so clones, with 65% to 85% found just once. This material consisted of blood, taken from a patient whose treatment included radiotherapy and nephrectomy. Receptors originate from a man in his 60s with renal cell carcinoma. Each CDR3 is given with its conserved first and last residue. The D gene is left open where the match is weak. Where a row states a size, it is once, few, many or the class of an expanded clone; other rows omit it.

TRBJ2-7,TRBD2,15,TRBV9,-,CASSPNPWGGNEQYF,TGTGCCAGCAGCCCCAACCCTTGGGGGGGGAACGAGCAGTACTTC
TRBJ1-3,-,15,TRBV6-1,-,CASSALEVSGNTIYF,TGTGCCAGCAGTGCTCTGGAGGTCTCTGGAAACACCATATATTTT
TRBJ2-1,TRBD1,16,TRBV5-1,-,CASSVDRGSSYNEQFF,TGCGCCAGCAGCGTGGACAGGGGTTCTTCCTACAATGAGCAGTTCTTC
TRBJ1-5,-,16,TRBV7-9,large,CASSATGSRNNQPQHF,TGTGCCAGCAGCGCGACAGGCTCTCGGAACAATCAGCCCCAGCATTTT
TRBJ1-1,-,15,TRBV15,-,CATSRDFGFSTEAFF,TGTGCCACCAGCAGAGATTTTGGGTTCTCCACTGAAGCTTTCTTT
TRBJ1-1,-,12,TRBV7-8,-,CASSLGGAEAFF,TGTGCCAGCAGCTTAGGGGGGGCTGAAGCTTTCTTT
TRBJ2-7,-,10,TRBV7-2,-,CASSSYEQYF,TGTGCCAGCAGCAGTTACGAGCAGTACTTC
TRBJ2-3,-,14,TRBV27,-,CASSFGQGTDTQYF,TGTGCCAGCAGTTTTGGGCAGGGCACAGATACGCAGTATTTT
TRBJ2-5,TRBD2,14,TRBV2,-,CAIQKAGGGETQYF,TGTGCCATCCAGAAAGCGGGAGGCGGGGAGACCCAGTACTTC
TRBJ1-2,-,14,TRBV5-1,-,CASSLVTRPWSYTF,TGCGCCAGCAGCTTGGTGACACGGCCTTGGAGCTACACCTTC
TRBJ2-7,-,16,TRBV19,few,CASSKTRQENQFEQYF,TGTGCCAGTAGTAAAACTCGACAGGAGAATCAGTTCGAGCAGTACTTC
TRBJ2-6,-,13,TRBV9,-,CASSRPGANVLTF,TGTGCCAGCAGCCGGCCCGGGGCCAACGTCCTGACTTTC
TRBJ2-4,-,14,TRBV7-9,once,CASSFNSQGTIQYF,TGTGCCAGCAGCTTCAACAGTCAGGGGACCATTCAGTACTTC
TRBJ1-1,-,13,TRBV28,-,CASSSGRFAPAFF,TGTGCCAGCAGTAGCGGACGGTTCGCCCCAGCTTTCTTT
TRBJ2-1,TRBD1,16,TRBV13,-,CASSTRDRALPDGQFF,TGTGCCAGCAGCACCCGGGACAGAGCCCTTCCCGATGGGCAGTTCTTC
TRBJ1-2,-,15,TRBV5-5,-,CASSLVAGENYGYTF,TGTGCCAGCAGCTTAGTCGCAGGGGAGAACTATGGCTACACCTTC
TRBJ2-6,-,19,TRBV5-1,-,CASSLRMMTANSGANVLTF,TGCGCCAGCAGTTTACGAATGATGACCGCTAACTCTGGGGCCAACGTCCTGACTTTC
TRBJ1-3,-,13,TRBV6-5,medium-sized,CASSLASGNTIYF,TGTGCCAGCAGTTTAGCCTCTGGAAACACCATATATTTT
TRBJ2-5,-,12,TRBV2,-,CASSEFGASSHF,TGTGCCAGCAGTGAATTTGGGGCTTCCTCCCACTTC
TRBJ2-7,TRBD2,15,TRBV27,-,CASSLSTSGAYEQYF,TGTGCCAGCAGTTTATCGACTAGCGGGGCCTACGAGCAGTACTTC
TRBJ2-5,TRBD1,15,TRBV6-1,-,CASSENRGPLETQYF,TGTGCCAGCAGTGAGAACAGGGGGCCGTTAGAGACCCAGTACTTC
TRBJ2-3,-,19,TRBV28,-,CASTTIDLRRDGVPNTQYF,TGTGCCAGCACCACTATCGACCTACGACGGGACGGGGTGCCCAATACGCAGTATTTT
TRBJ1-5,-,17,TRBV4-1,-,CASSQEEGMDSNQPQHF,TGCGCCAGCAGCCAAGAGGAGGGGATGGATAGCAATCAGCCCCAGCATTTT
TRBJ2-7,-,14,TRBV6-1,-,CASTPGVTSYEQYF,TGTGCCAGCACCCCTGGTGTAACCTCCTACGAGCAGTACTTC
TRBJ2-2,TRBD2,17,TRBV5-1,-,CASSSRTSGGVNGELFF,TGCGCCAGCAGCTCTCGGACTAGCGGGGGAGTTAACGGGGAGCTGTTTTTT
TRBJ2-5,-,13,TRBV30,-,CAWSSSGVETQYF,TGTGCCTGGAGTAGTTCGGGAGTGGAGACCCAGTACTTC
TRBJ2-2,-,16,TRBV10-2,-,CASSEGPGKVTGELFF,TGCGCCAGCAGTGAGGGTCCAGGGAAGGTGACCGGGGAGCTGTTTTTT
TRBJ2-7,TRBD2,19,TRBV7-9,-,CASSLASLAGVDFAYEQYF,TGTGCCAGCAGCTTAGCGAGCCTAGCGGGAGTGGATTTCGCCTACGAGCAGTACTTC
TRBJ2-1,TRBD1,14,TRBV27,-,CASGYPDRGDEQFF,TGTGCCAGCGGTTACCCCGACAGGGGCGATGAGCAGTTCTTC
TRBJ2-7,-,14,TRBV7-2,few,CASSPGSMTYEQYF,TGTGCCAGCAGCCCCGGGTCCATGACCTACGAGCAGTACTTC
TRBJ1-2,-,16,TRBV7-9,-,CASSLALASPNYGYTF,TGTGCCAGCAGCTTAGCCTTGGCCTCCCCTAACTATGGCTACACCTTC
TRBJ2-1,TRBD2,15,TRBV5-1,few,CASRPSGSHNNEQFF,TGCGCCAGCAGGCCTAGCGGGAGTCACAACAATGAGCAGTTCTTC
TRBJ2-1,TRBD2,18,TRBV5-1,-,CASSWGQPGLADYNEQFF,TGCGCCAGCAGCTGGGGACAGCCGGGACTAGCGGACTACAATGAGCAGTTCTTC
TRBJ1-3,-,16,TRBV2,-,CASSEAGTYSGNTIYF,TGTGCCAGCAGTGAAGCGGGAACATACTCTGGAAACACCATATATTTT
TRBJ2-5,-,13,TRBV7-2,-,CASSLLRKETQYF,TGTGCCAGCAGCTTACTTAGAAAAGAGACCCAGTACTTC
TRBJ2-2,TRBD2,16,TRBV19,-,CASSIGLAGYTGELFF,TGTGCCAGTAGTATCGGACTAGCGGGCTACACCGGGGAGCTGTTTTTT
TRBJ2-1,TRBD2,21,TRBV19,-,CASSVYRLAAPSTRSYNEQFF,TGTGCCAGCAGCGTTTATCGACTAGCGGCCCCCTCAACCCGGTCCTACAATGAGCAGTTCTTC
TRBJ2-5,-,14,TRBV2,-,CASSKLIAQETQYF,TGTGCCAGCAGCAAGCTTATCGCGCAAGAGACCCAGTACTTC
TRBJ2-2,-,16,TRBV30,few,CAWRRERGTSTGELFF,TGTGCCTGGAGGCGAGAGAGGGGTACGAGCACCGGGGAGCTGTTTTTT
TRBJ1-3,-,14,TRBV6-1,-,CASSEAGRRNTIYF,TGTGCCAGCAGTGAAGCAGGGAGGAGAAACACCATATATTTT
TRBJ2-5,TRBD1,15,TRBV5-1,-,CASSPNRQGRETQYF,TGCGCCAGCAGCCCGAACCGACAGGGCCGAGAGACCCAGTACTTC